Listed below are T cell receptor beta chains from one sample, sequenced in a study of shared clonotypes between healthy human individuals. TCRdb's table, derived via immunoSEQ multiplex PCR, lists solely in-frame clones and lacks some. Of 450,000 to 550,000 clones in the sample, 79% were seen once. The sequencing sample was made of PBMCs. The receptors here all came from a woman between 35 and 50 years old in good health. Some clones in this sample may be carry-over from other donors' samples. Each CDR3 is given with its conserved first and last residue. A D gene is named only where the DNA matches it firmly. A row's size may be missing; if present it is once, few, many or a size class.

NA NA TRBJ1-4 TRBV6-1 TGTGCCAGCAGTACACGGACAGATGGGAATGAAAAACTGTTTTTT CASSTRTDGNEKLFF
NA TRBD2 TRBJ2-2 TRBV9 TGTGCCAGCAGCGTAGTAACTAGCGGGCTCGCCTACGTAAACACCGGGGAGCTGTTTTTT CASSVVTSGLAYVNTGELFF
NA NA TRBJ2-7 TRBV29-1 TGCAGCGTTCCAGGGGCGGGTCACTACGAGCAGTACTTC CSVPGAGHYEQYF
NA NA TRBJ1-1 TRBV5-1 TGCGCCAGCAGCTTCGGGGCGCGGGGGAACACTGAAGCTTTCTTT CASSFGARGNTEAFF
NA NA TRBJ2-2 TRBV4-1 TGCGCCAGCAGCCAAGATATCCGGGAGAATTCCGGGGAGCTGTTTTTT CASSQDIRENSGELFF
NA TRBD2 TRBJ2-1 TRBV11-2 TGTGCCAGCAGAGTAGCGGGGCCCTACAATGAGCAGTTCTTC CASRVAGPYNEQFF
NA NA TRBJ2-7 TRBV5-5 TGTGCCAGCAGCGCTGGACTGTTAGCCTACGAGCAGTACTTC CASSAGLLAYEQYF
NA NA TRBJ1-5 TRBV10-3 TGTGCCATCAGTGAGCCTAATCAGCCCCAGCATTTT CAISEPNQPQHF
NA TRBD2 TRBJ2-1 TRBV7-2 TGTGCCAGCAGCTTAGTCCCTAGCGGGAGCGGTAGCTCCTACAATGAGCAGTTCTTC CASSLVPSGSGSSYNEQFF
NA NA TRBJ2-1 TRBV7-2 TGTGCCAGCAGCCAACTAGCAGACTCCTACAATGAGCAGTTCTTC CASSQLADSYNEQFF
NA TRBD1 TRBJ1-4 TRBV5-1 TGCGCCAGCAGATTTGGACAGGCCGATGAAAAACTGTTTTTT CASRFGQADEKLFF
NA NA TRBJ2-1 TRBV19 TGTGCCAGTAGCCTCCCGGGGAGACGAAAGGGCAATGAGCAGTTCTTC CASSLPGRRKGNEQFF
NA NA TRBJ2-5 TRBV11-2 TGTGCCAGCAGCTTACAAGTTCCTGATCAAGAGACCCAGTACTTC CASSLQVPDQETQYF
NA NA TRBJ1-5 TRBV6-1 TGTGCCAGCAGTGCCTGGACTAATAGCAATCAGCCCCAGCATTTT CASSAWTNSNQPQHF
NA NA TRBJ2-2 TRBV19 TGTGCCAGTAGTATAGAGGAGGTCGGCGTCGGGGAGCTGTTTTTT CASSIEEVGVGELFF
NA TRBD2 TRBJ2-1 TRBV4-2 TGTGCCAGCAGCCAAGAATGGACTAGCGGGAGGAATGAGCAGTTCTTC CASSQEWTSGRNEQFF
NA NA TRBJ2-5 TRBV9 TGTGCCAGCAGCTCCTCCGATCTCGGGGGTGAGACCCAGTACTTC CASSSSDLGGETQYF
NA TRBD1 TRBJ2-1 TRBV4-2 TGTGCCAGCAGCCAATGGACAGGCAACAATGAGCAGTTCTTC CASSQWTGNNEQFF
once TRBD2 TRBJ2-2 TRBV4-3 TGCGCCAGCAGCCGGAGGTTAGCGGGGCCCAACACCGGGGAGCTGTTTTTT CASSRRLAGPNTGELFF
NA NA TRBJ2-1 TRBV2 TGTGCCAGCAGTCAGGGACTCAAAGATGAGCAGTTCTTC CASSQGLKDEQFF
NA TRBD2 TRBJ2-3 TRBV11-3 TGTGCCAGCAGCTGGACTAGCGGGAGAGATACGCAGTATTTT CASSWTSGRDTQYF
NA NA TRBJ1-5 TRBV27 TGTGCCAGCAGTTTGGCGGGGGCTAGCAATCAGCCCCAGCATTTT CASSLAGASNQPQHF
NA NA TRBJ1-2 TRBV6-1 TGTGCCAGCATATTCGGGGGCGATTATGGCTACACCTTC CASIFGGDYGYTF
once TRBD2 TRBJ2-1 TRBV7-6 TGTGCCAGCAGCTCCCTAGCGGGAGCCTACAATGAGCAGTTCTTC CASSSLAGAYNEQFF
NA NA TRBJ1-1 TRBV30 TGTGCCTGGAGTGGTGATACGCCGGGACCGAACACTGAAGCTTTCTTT CAWSGDTPGPNTEAFF
few TRBD1 TRBJ2-2 TRBV6-5 TGTGCCAGCAGGCGACAGGGGGATGGGACCGGGGAGCTGTTTTTT CASRRQGDGTGELFF
NA NA TRBJ1-3 TRBV9 TGTGCCAGCAGCGCTCTAGGAAACACCATATATTTT CASSALGNTIYF
NA NA TRBJ1-5 TRBV5-8 TGTGCCAGCACCCTTGTGGGGCTTGGTCAGCCCCAGCATTTT CASTLVGLGQPQHF
NA TRBD1 TRBJ1-4 TRBV9 TGTGCCAGCAGCGAAAAGGACAGGACTAATGAAAAACTGTTTTTT CASSEKDRTNEKLFF
NA TRBD2 TRBJ2-1 TRBV15 TGTGCCACCAGCGTAAGACTAGCGGGCACTGAGCAGTTCTTC CATSVRLAGTEQFF
NA TRBD2 TRBJ2-1 TRBV10-2 TGCGCCTCTCGGGGCGGGAGTGGGGAGCAGTTCTTC CASRGGSGEQFF
NA TRBD1 TRBJ1-4 TRBV5-5 TGTGCCAGCAGCAGGCAGGGGGCAACTAATGAAAAACTGTTTTTT CASSRQGATNEKLFF